Presented here are 18 T cell receptor beta chains from one specimen sequenced in a study of T cell responses to AZD1222 COVID-19 vaccine. Sequenced by immunoSEQ multiplex PCR; TCRdb stores in-frame clones only, minus some. The repertoire holds some 110,000 clones, with roughly 91% as singletons. The source material was peripheral blood, sampled 28 days after the second AZD1222 dose. These receptors were collected from an adult who received the AZD1222 COVID-19 vaccine.

The chain combines TRBV15 with TRBJ1-3; 8 bases line up with TRBD1. The junction had 5 bases not matched to a gene; V was cut back by 0 bases and J by 4 bases. CDR3 length: 16 residues. Germline CDR1 reads LNHNV; CDR2 reads YYDKDF (reference sequence). The CDR3: CATSRDQDRVGNTIYF. DNA of the CDR3: TGTGCCACCAGCAGAGATCAGGACAGGGTGGGAAACACCATATATTTT.

This rearrangement joins TRBV4-1 to TRBJ1-5; TRBD1 agrees at 7 bases. Germline V gives CDR1 MGHRA, CDR2 YSYEKL. With 2 bases clipped from V and 7 bases from J, the junction kept 11 bases outside the gene matches. CDR3 size: 16 residues. The DNA for the CDR3 is TGCGCCAGCAGCCAATGGGTCCCTGACAGGGAACAGCCCCAGCATTTT. Translated: CASSQWVPDREQPQHF.

V usage is TRBV19 and J usage is TRBJ2-6; 9 bases line up with TRBD1. The germline CDR1 and CDR2 sequences are LNHDA and SQIVND (reference sequence). V lost 3 bases and J lost 10; bases outside the gene matches: 7. There are 15 residues in the CDR3. The chain's CDR3 is CASSMLGQGTNVLTF. CDR3 DNA: TGTGCCAGTAGTATGCTAGGACAGGGGACGAACGTCCTGACTTTC.

V usage is TRBV6-2 or TRBV6-3 and J usage is TRBJ2-2; no clear D. The germline gives CDR1 MNHEY, CDR2 SVGEGT. The CDR3 totals 16 residues. Trimming took 2 bases from V and 2 from J, leaving 12 bases between them. CDR3 sequence: CASSYVGRLNTGELFF. DNA of the CDR3: TGTGCCAGCAGTTACGTAGGCAGATTAAACACCGGGGAGCTGTTTTTT.

The chain employs TRBV5-1 and TRBJ2-1; 8 bases align to TRBD2. CDR3 size: 16 residues. After removal of 0 bases from V and 8 bases from J, the junction contained 10 bases not matched to a gene. The germline gives CDR1 SGHRS, CDR2 YFSETQ. The CDR3 DNA sequence: TGCGCCAGCAGCTTGGGGCTCGGGAGGGCCCTTGATGAGCAGTTCTTC. Amino acids: CASSLGLGRALDEQFF.

V and J are TRBV20-1 and TRBJ2-7; D gene uncertain. Trimming removed 4 bases from V and 3 bases from J, with 4 bases in between. CDR3 length equals 10 residues. The germline CDR1 and CDR2 sequences are DFQATT and SNEGSKA (reference sequence). The CDR3, as DNA: TGCAGTGCTAAGCTCTACGAGCAGTACTTC. This gives the protein CSAKLYEQYF.

This chain joins TRBV30 and TRBJ2-7; 9 bases align to TRBD2. The germline V gene encodes CDR1 GTSNPN and CDR2 SVGIG (reference sequence). The CDR3 length is 14 residues. V shed 2 bases, J shed 4 bases, and the junction held 6 bases outside the gene matches. CDR3 region: CAWSRLAGLYEQYF. The CDR3 nucleotides are TGTGCCTGGAGTCGGCTAGCGGGACTGTACGAGCAGTACTTC. The complete variable domain, with remaining parts taken from reference TRBV30 and TRBJ2-7, reads SQTIHQWPATLVQPVGSPLSLECTVEGTSNPNLYWYRQAAGRGLQLLFYSVGIGQISSEVPQNLSASRPQDRQFILSSKKLLLSDSGFYLCAWSRLAGLYEQYFGPGTRLTVT.

This chain links TRBV7-6 with TRBJ2-3; TRBD2 matches 14 bases. Trimming took 3 bases from V and 5 from J; bases not matched to a gene: 7. Germline CDR1 and CDR2: SGHVS and FNYEAQ. The CDR3 is made up of 17 amino acids. CDR3 nucleotide sequence: TGTGCCAGCAGCTTTCGGACTAGCGGGGGGCGGGGAGATACGCAGTATTTT. Translating gives CASSFRTSGGRGDTQYF.

The chain is built from TRBV3-1 (or the pseudogene TRBV3-2) and TRBJ1-3, with 11 nucleotides matching TRBD1. The trim removed 4 bases at V and 1 base at J, leaving 6 bases unmatched. Germline CDR1 reads LGHDT; CDR2 reads YNNKEL (reference sequence). CDR3 length: 17 amino acids. CDR3 nucleotides: TGTGCCAGCAGCCCCGGGACAGGGGGTAGTTCTGGAAACACCATATATTTT. It translates to CASSPGTGGSSGNTIYF.

The chain links TRBV12-3 or TRBV12-4 to TRBJ1-5; D might be TRBD1 (5 bases). The CDR3 is 13 amino acids. The ends were cut back, 6 bases at V and 5 bases at J, with 11 bases in the middle. This CDR3 is CASSSDTYQPQHF. CDR3 DNA sequence: TGTGCCAGCAGCTCGGACACCTATCAGCCCCAGCATTTT.

The CDR3 loop reads CASSQGVGSGGPTLYEQYF. In DNA, the CDR3 is TGTGCCAGCAGCCAAGGGGTCGGAAGCGGGGGGCCTACACTCTACGAGCAGTACTTC. This sequence joins TRBV4-2 and TRBJ2-7; 9 bases are shared with TRBD2. The germline V gene has CDR1 LGHNA and CDR2 YNFKEQ. V gave up 1 base and J gave up 3 bases; unmatched junction bases: 16. This CDR3 comprises 19 residues.

The genes are TRBV5-1 and TRBJ2-1, with TRBD1 identical over 9 bases. V lost 6 bases, J lost 7 bases, and 8 bases stayed unmatched. The CDR3 runs to 14 residues. CDR1 and CDR2 from the germline V gene are SGHRS and YFSETQ. CDR3 protein: CASTKTGGANEQFF. The CDR3 DNA follows: TGCGCCAGCACAAAAACAGGGGGCGCGAATGAGCAGTTCTTC.

The rearrangement links TRBV28 to TRBJ1-1; 9 positions match TRBD1. The ends lost 5 bases at V and 2 bases at J; junction bases unmatched: 6. This CDR3 spans 15 amino acids. The germline CDR1 and CDR2 sequences are MDHEN and SYDVKM. The CDR3 spells CASSPPGQGNTEAFF. CDR3 bases: TGTGCCAGCAGTCCCCCGGGACAGGGAAACACTGAAGCTTTCTTT.

The chain carries TRBV6-5 and TRBJ1-6; no clear D gene. This CDR3 has 16 residues. Trimming cost V 0 bases and J 2 bases, with 8 bases left between them. Germline CDR1 reads MNHEY; CDR2 reads SVGAGI. CDR3 DNA sequence: TGTGCCAGCAGTTACTCGACCGGGACCTATAATTCACCCCTCCACTTT. This gives the protein CASSYSTGTYNSPLHF.

The rearrangement links TRBV30 to TRBJ2-2; D unclear. This CDR3 contains 11 residues. V lost 3 bases, J lost 7 bases, and 6 bases lay in between. Germline CDR1 and CDR2: GTSNPN and SVGIG (reference sequence). DNA of the CDR3: TGTGCCTGGAGGGACGGCGGGGAGCTGTTTTTT. Translation gives CAWRDGGELFF.

The rearrangement uses TRBV4-1 and TRBJ1-4, with D unresolved. V dropped 2 bases and J dropped 5 bases, with 12 bases sitting between them. Germline V gene data show CDR1 as MGHRA and CDR2 as YSYEKL. The CDR3 is 15 residues long. CDR3 bases: TGCGCCAGCAGCCAACCCAGTGGCCTAAATGAAAAACTGTTTTTT. Amino acids: CASSQPSGLNEKLFF.

This chain connects TRBV30 to TRBJ1-3; D is undetermined. V was clipped by 0 bases and J by 7 bases, with 4 bases between them. The CDR3 extends over 11 amino acids. Germline values: CDR1 GTSNPN, CDR2 SVGIG (reference sequence). The CDR3 protein is CAWSVQNTIYF. CDR3 in DNA: TGTGCCTGGAGTGTACAGAACACCATATATTTT. Full variable domain (rest looked up from reference TRBV30 and TRBJ1-3): SQTIHQWPATLVQPVGSPLSLECTVEGTSNPNLYWYRQAAGRGLQLLFYSVGIGQISSEVPQNLSASRPQDRQFILSSKKLLLSDSGFYLCAWSVQNTIYFGEGSWLTVV.

The CDR3 bases are TGTGCCAGCAGCCCTCTGGTCGGGAGAGGGAATGAGCAGTTCTTC. This gives the protein CASSPLVGRGNEQFF. The V call is TRBV11-2, the J call TRBJ2-1; D possibly corresponds to TRBD2 (6 bases). Looked up from germline, CDR1 is SGHAT and CDR2 is FQNNGV. Between the trimmed V and J ends, which lost 5 bases and 7 bases, there was a span of 18 bases. The CDR3 covers 15 residues.